The 25 T cell receptor beta chains in this list originate from one sample, sequenced in a study of Ad26.COV2.S vaccination and SARS-CoV-2 variants. TCRdb's table, derived via immunoSEQ multiplex PCR, lists solely in-frame clones and lacks some. There are 510,000 or so clones in the sample; around 88% occur only once, and about 13% lies in the top ten. The treatment here: some 20 received Ad26.COV2.S at low or high dose, single or two shots; several received placebo; per-sample allocation not given. Vaccine and placebo recipients were sampled on day 63 after the first injection. The input for sequencing was peripheral blood, taken in a trial of Ad26.COV2.S vaccine versus placebo. The receptors stem from a person aged 18 to 59 who received the Ad26.COV2.S COVID-19 vaccine or a placebo.

This clone was detected a few times. The V gene is TRBV30, the J gene TRBJ1-2; 8 positions match TRBD1. The V and J ends lost 8 bases and 6 bases, in that order; junction bases with no gene match: 8. Germline V gives CDR1 GTSNPN, CDR2 SVGIG (reference sequence). This CDR3 is built from 12 residues. CDR3 in DNA: TGTGCCAGAGCAGGGGGCAAGGATGGCTACACCTTC. Translating gives CARAGGKDGYTF. The variable domain in full, completed from reference TRBV30 and TRBJ1-2, reads SQTIHQWPATLVQPVGSPLSLECTVEGTSNPNLYWYRQAAGRGLQLLFYSVGIGQISSEVPQNLSASRPQDRQFILSSKKLLLSDSGFYLCARAGGKDGYTFGSGTRLTVV.

V and J are TRBV3-1 (or the pseudogene TRBV3-2) and TRBJ2-3, with 9 bases matching TRBD1. Trimming at V came to 4 bases and at J to 3 bases, leaving 5 bases not matched to a gene. Germline V CDR1 and CDR2: LGHDT, YNNKEL (reference sequence). This CDR3 has 15 amino acids. CDR3 sequence: CASSPGQGWTDTQYF. The CDR3 coding sequence is TGTGCCAGCAGCCCGGGACAGGGATGGACAGATACGCAGTATTTT.

The V call is TRBV7-8, the J call TRBJ2-7; 9 positions match TRBD2. Germline V gene lookup returns CDR1 SGHVS and CDR2 FQNEAQ. The CDR3 sequence is 15 residues long. V lost 5 bases to trimming and J lost 1 base; unmatched junction nucleotides: 6. As DNA, the CDR3 is TGTGCCAGCAGCATGATAGCGGGAGCGTCCTACGAGCAGTACTTC. It is translated as CASSMIAGASYEQYF.

Written as DNA, the CDR3 is TGTGCCAGCAGCCGTACCCCGCAGCGCGATGAAGCTTTCTTT. Its protein product is CASSRTPQRDEAFF. This chain connects TRBV3-1 (or the pseudogene TRBV3-2) to TRBJ1-1, with D hard to call. Germline V gives CDR1 LGHDT, CDR2 YNNKEL (reference sequence). V was clipped by 4 bases and J by 7 bases, with 16 bases between them. This CDR3 region has 14 residues.

V gene TRBV5-4 combines with J gene TRBJ2-1, with D possibly being TRBD2 (5 bases). Germline assignment: CDR1 SGHNT and CDR2 YYREEE (reference sequence). The germline V and J ends were trimmed by 2 bases and 2 bases, with 11 bases remaining between them. This CDR3 contains 15 residues. CDR3 bases: TGTGCCAGCAGCTTCCAACGGGAAACCTACAATGAGCAGTTCTTC. Encoded protein: CASSFQRETYNEQFF. Filled out from reference TRBV5-4 and TRBJ2-1, the complete variable domain reads ETGVTQSPTHLIKTRGQQVTLRCSSQSGHNTVSWYQQALGQGPQFIFQYYREEENGRGNFPPRFSGLQFPNYSSELNVNALELDDSALYLCASSFQRETYNEQFFGPGTRLTVL.

The chain recombines TRBV20-1 with TRBJ2-7; 9 bases match TRBD2. Trimming cost V 4 bases and J 4 bases; bases outside gene matches: 11. CDR1 is DFQATT and CDR2 is SNEGSKA in the germline V gene (reference sequence). CDR3 length equals 15 residues. DNA for the CDR3: TGCAGTGCTAATGATAGCGGGAGACGTTTGTACGAGCAGTACTTC. Protein: CSANDSGRRLYEQYF.

The chain employs TRBV28 and TRBJ1-2, with a tentative D call TRBD1 (5 bases). V lost 6 bases, J lost 5 bases, and 19 bases lay in between. CDR3 length equals 15 residues. Per the germline V gene, CDR1 is MDHEN and CDR2 is SYDVKM. The CDR3 bases are TGTGCCAGCAGGCCTGGGGGGGGACTTGTATATGGCTACACCTTC. The encoded protein is CASRPGGGLVYGYTF.

The V and J genes are TRBV7-9 and TRBJ1-4; 8 nucleotides agree with TRBD1. Germline V gene sequence: CDR1 SEHNR, CDR2 FQNEAQ (reference sequence). Trimming removed 5 bases from V and 4 bases from J; junction bases left unmatched: 3. The CDR3 is made up of 14 amino acids. The CDR3: CASSDRGGNEKLFF. The DNA of the CDR3 is TGTGCCAGCAGCGACAGGGGAGGTAATGAAAAACTGTTTTTT.

J is TRBJ2-1 and V is TRBV10-2; a weak D match, TRBD1 (6 bases). The CDR3 is made up of 16 amino acids. V lost 3 bases, J lost 4 bases, and 16 bases lay in between. Germline V CDR1 and CDR2: WSHSY, SAAADI. The DNA for the CDR3 is TGCGCCAGCAGTGATCTAGTGGGGGCCGATTACAATGAGCAGTTCTTC. Translation: CASSDLVGADYNEQFF.

V is TRBV28 and J is TRBJ1-5; no clear D gene. V lost 2 bases, J lost 0 bases, and 11 bases lay in between. This CDR3 has 16 residues. Looked up from germline, CDR1 is MDHEN and CDR2 is SYDVKM. For the CDR3, the DNA is TGTGCCAGCAGTTTAGTCAGCACTTTTAGCAATCAGCCCCAGCATTTT. It codes for CASSLVSTFSNQPQHF. Full variable domain (missing parts from reference TRBV28 and TRBJ1-5): DVKVTQSSRYLVKRTGEKVFLECVQDMDHENMFWYRQDPGLGLRLIYFSYDVKMKEKGDIPEGYSVSREKKERFSLILESASTNQTSMYLCASSLVSTFSNQPQHFGDGTRLSIL.

This clone was found a few times. J is TRBJ2-1 and V is TRBV20-1; D call uncertain. The V gene lost 5 bases and the J gene lost 6 bases, with 5 bases spanning the gap. There are 10 residues in the CDR3. CDR1 and CDR2 (germline): DFQATT, SNEGSKA (reference sequence). The CDR3 reads CSAPVNEQFF. In nucleotides, the CDR3 is TGCAGTGCTCCCGTCAATGAGCAGTTCTTC.

This sequence joins TRBV5-4 and TRBJ2-2; 8 nucleotides match TRBD1. This CDR3 comprises 15 residues. Looked up from germline, CDR1 is SGHNT and CDR2 is YYREEE (reference sequence). V lost 2 bases, J lost 1 base, and 1 base stayed unmatched. The CDR3 protein is CASSFGTGNTGELFF. The CDR3 DNA reads TGTGCCAGCAGCTTTGGGACAGGGAACACCGGGGAGCTGTTTTTT.

This chain links TRBV3-1 (or the pseudogene TRBV3-2) with TRBJ1-2; 7 positions match TRBD1. This CDR3 is built from 16 residues. The V and J ends lost 4 bases and 5 bases, in that order; junction bases with no gene match: 13. CDR1 is LGHDT and CDR2 is YNNKEL in the germline V gene (reference sequence). The CDR3 spells CASSLRRGQPIYGYTF. The CDR3 bases are TGTGCCAGCAGCCTCAGGAGGGGACAGCCCATTTATGGCTACACCTTC.

This chain joins TRBV12-5 and TRBJ2-1; D might be TRBD2 (6 bases). Germline lookup yields CDR1 LGHNT and CDR2 FRNRAP. The CDR3 runs 17 residues. With 0 bases removed from V and 2 bases from J, the gap between germline ends came to 14 bases. For the CDR3, the DNA is TGTGCTAGTGGTTTGGTATCACGGGGGTCGGCCTACAATGAGCAGTTCTTC. Translation: CASGLVSRGSAYNEQFF.

The rearrangement links TRBV25-1 to TRBJ2-7, with 7 bases matching TRBD1. The CDR3 consists of 14 residues. Germline values: CDR1 MGHDK, CDR2 SYGVNS. V was pared by 6 bases and J by 2 bases, with 7 bases of the junction left unmatched. CDR3 sequence reads: CASRFDRVPYEQYF. DNA for the CDR3: TGTGCCAGCAGATTTGACAGGGTCCCCTACGAGCAGTACTTC.

This clone has a single count. The J gene is TRBJ1-1, the V gene TRBV5-1, with TRBD1 identical over 11 bases. J was trimmed by 3 bases and V by 0 bases; bases with no gene match: 4. Germline V gene lookup returns CDR1 SGHRS and CDR2 YFSETQ. The length of the CDR3 is 16 residues. The CDR3 DNA sequence: TGCGCCAGCAGCTTGGTGGGGACAGGGGGGTACACTGAAGCTTTCTTT. Translation: CASSLVGTGGYTEAFF.

The chain combines TRBV28 with TRBJ2-1; 8 nucleotides align to TRBD2. Per the germline V gene, CDR1 is MDHEN and CDR2 is SYDVKM. CDR3 length: 14 amino acids. V gave up 6 bases and J gave up 6 bases; unmatched junction bases: 7. In DNA, the CDR3 is TGTGCCAGCAGGCCCCACGGGACTAGCAATGAGCAGTTCTTC. Its protein is CASRPHGTSNEQFF.

This chain's CDR3 is CASSSRTEQYF. The DNA for the CDR3 is TGTGCCAGCAGCTCCCGAACCGAGCAGTACTTC. J is TRBJ2-7 and V is TRBV5-6; D is unclear. This CDR3 is 11 amino acids long. The germline V and J ends were trimmed by 3 bases and 6 bases, with 7 bases remaining between them. Germline-derived CDR1 and CDR2 are SGHDT and YYEEEE.

V and J are TRBV2 and TRBJ2-1, with TRBD2 identical over 10 bases. Per germline, CDR1 SNHLY and CDR2 FYNNEI. V trimming: 8 bases; J trimming: 9 bases; junction bases outside the gene matches: 13. This CDR3 spans 15 amino acids. The DNA for the CDR3 is TGTGCCAGCTGTTACACCAGCGGGAGGGCGGGTGAGCAGTTCTTC. It is translated as CASCYTSGRAGEQFF.

This clone was detected a few times. The J gene is TRBJ1-5, the V gene TRBV28; 7 bases map to TRBD1. Germline assignment: CDR1 MDHEN and CDR2 SYDVKM. Losses at the gene ends were 8 bases for V and 6 bases for J; bases not matched to a gene: 10. The CDR3 length is 14 residues. The CDR3 here is CASRRVRGVQPQHF. CDR3 nucleotides: TGTGCCAGCCGGCGGGTCAGGGGGGTTCAGCCCCAGCATTTT.

The genes are TRBV19 and TRBJ2-2; D might be TRBD2 (7 bases). Trimming took off 10 bases at V and 0 bases at J, with 15 bases between the two ends. Per germline, CDR1 LNHDA and CDR2 SQIVND (reference sequence). This CDR3 comprises 15 residues. The CDR3 DNA is TGTGCCACCAGGACGGGGGGCCCGAACACCGGGGAGCTGTTTTTT. Translation: CATRTGGPNTGELFF.

The J gene is TRBJ2-3, the V gene TRBV4-2, with D perhaps TRBD1 (6 bases). Germline CDR1 reads LGHNA; CDR2 reads YNFKEQ. The CDR3 is 16 residues long. V lost 4 bases to trimming and J lost 2 bases, with 16 bases between them. The CDR3 spells CASSPQGKGDTDTQYF. The CDR3 DNA reads as TGTGCCAGCAGCCCCCAGGGGAAGGGCGACACAGATACGCAGTATTTT.

This clone appeared many times. This chain uses TRBV7-2 with TRBJ2-7; TRBD1 or TRBD2 may be the D gene (5 bases each). Deletions cut 5 bases from V and 9 bases from J, with 23 bases between. This CDR3 has 15 residues. CDR1 is SGHTA and CDR2 is FQGNSA in the germline V gene. The CDR3 nucleotides read TGTGCCAGCAGCCCGCCGGGGCCTACGAGGGAGCGGCAGTACTTC. This sequence encodes CASSPPGPTRERQYF.

This chain connects TRBV7-6 to TRBJ2-3, with D tentatively TRBD1 or TRBD2 (5 bases each). Germline lookup yields CDR1 SGHVS and CDR2 FNYEAQ. This CDR3 has 19 residues. With 4 bases removed from V and 3 bases from J, the gap between germline ends came to 26 bases. Here the CDR3 reads CASSSLPWVAAEGTDTQYF. In DNA, the CDR3 is TGTGCCAGCAGCTCCCTCCCGTGGGTAGCTGCCGAGGGGACAGATACGCAGTATTTT. Based on the CDR3 plus reference TRBV7-6 and TRBJ2-3, the full variable domain is GAGVSQSPRYKVTKRGQDVALRCDPISGHVSLYWYRQALGQGPEFLTYFNYEAQQDKSGLPNDRFSAERPEGSISTLTIQRTEQRDSAMYRCASSSLPWVAAEGTDTQYFGPGTRLTVL.

This rearrangement joins TRBV4-1 to TRBJ2-1, with D perhaps TRBD1 (5 bases). This CDR3 is 16 amino acids long. Trimming shortened V by 1 base and J by 6 bases, and 16 bases separated the two germline ends. From germline, CDR1 is MGHRA and CDR2 YSYEKL. The CDR3 sequence: CASSQVGQGLINEQFF. The CDR3 DNA reads as TGCGCCAGCAGCCAAGTGGGTCAGGGTCTCATCAATGAGCAGTTCTTC.